This TCR beta chain was sequenced for a study of cytomegalovirus exposure and HLA in healthy donors. PCR primers comprised 60 Vbeta and 13 Jbeta primers. TCRdb's copy holds only in-frame clones and misses some; the assay was immunoSEQ multiplex PCR. The sample records about 89,000 clones, 85% being singletons. The CDR3 contains 13 residues. V was pared by 0 bases and J by 6 bases, with 6 bases between. The germline gives CDR1 SGHVS, CDR2 FNYEAQ. This clonotype was sampled from a man in his forties in good health and CMV-seropositive. Sequencing input: PBMCs. The V call is TRBV7-6, the J call TRBJ2-1; D may be TRBD1 (6 bases). CDR3 DNA sequence: TGTGCCAGCAGCTTAGCCAGGGGCAATGAGCAGTTCTTC. This codes for CASSLARGNEQFF. Drawing the rest from reference TRBV7-6 and TRBJ2-1, the complete variable domain is GAGVSQSPRYKVTKRGQDVALRCDPISGHVSLYWYRQALGQGPEFLTYFNYEAQQDKSGLPNDRFSAERPEGSISTLTIQRTEQRDSAMYRCASSLARGNEQFFGPGTRLTVL.